This T cell receptor beta chain was captured by sequencing in a study of blood T cell repertoires in COVID-19. Study in general: Researchers got acute and convalescent COVID-19 samples from the United States, Italy and Spain. PBMCs, B-cell-depleted T cells, or T cells were the source of the cDNA or gDNA that made up the material.

Patients in Seattle were enrolled during active infection, then followed longitudinally. In the original analysis: Estimation of nucleated cell counts was performed using reference gene primer amplification. The protocol was immunoSEQ multiplex PCR, while the TCRdb copy is restricted to in-frame clones and leaves out a portion. For V, J and clone size, that table is used; D and trimming come from the DNA. This table holds hundreds of thousands of clones, approximately 90% found once. The V and J ends lost 5 bases and 13 bases respectively, with 14 bases between them. The CDR3 contains 12 residues. Germline CDR1 is SGHNT and CDR2 is YENEEA.

The J gene is TRBJ2-2, the V gene TRBV11-3; maybe TRBD2 (5 bases). The sequenced sample consisted of peripheral blood. This TCR derives from a woman in her 30s with COVID-19, enrolled during active disease. The CDR3 sequence: CASSREQGRLFF. DNA of the CDR3: TGTGCCAGCAGCCGGGAACAAGGGCGGCTGTTTTTT.